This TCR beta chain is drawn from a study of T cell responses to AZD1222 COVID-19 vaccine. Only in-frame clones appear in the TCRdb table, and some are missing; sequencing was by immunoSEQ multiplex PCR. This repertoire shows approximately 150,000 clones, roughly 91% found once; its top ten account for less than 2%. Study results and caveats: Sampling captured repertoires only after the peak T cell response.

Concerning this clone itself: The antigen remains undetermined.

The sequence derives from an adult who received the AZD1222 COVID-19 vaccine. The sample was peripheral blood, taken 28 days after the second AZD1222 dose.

In nucleotides, the CDR3 is TGTGCCAGCATTCGGGACGGGGGGGAACCTCGGGATACGCAGTATTTT. It specifies CASIRDGGEPRDTQYF. J is TRBJ2-3 and V is TRBV2; 8 bases match TRBD2. This CDR3 region has 16 residues. The J segment lost 6 bases and the V segment lost 7 bases, leaving 15 bases of the junction unmatched. Germline V gene sequence: CDR1 SNHLY, CDR2 FYNNEI.